This T cell receptor beta chain originates from a study of Ad26.COV2.S vaccination and SARS-CoV-2 variants. Study in general: The vaccine Ad26.COV2.S was put into the muscle once, or twice with 56 days between. Overall study findings and caveats: Non-spike TCR breadth did not differ much between vaccine and placebo recipients. The breadth of spike-specific CD8+ and CD4+ T cell responses after vaccination was reportedly substantial.

On this clone itself: Its antigen is still unknown.

Treatment described: 15 to 20 received Ad26.COV2.S at low or high dose, single or two shots; roughly five received placebo; per-sample allocation not given. Sampling took place 63 days after the first vaccine or placebo injection. This vaccine is an Ad26 vector that expresses the Wuhan-strain SARS-CoV-2 spike. Clones were read by immunoSEQ multiplex PCR, and TCRdb kept only the in-frame ones, dropping some. Of some 390,000 clones in the sample, about nine tenths were seen once. The CDR3 is 18 residues long. The germline V gene has CDR1 MNHEY and CDR2 SMNVEV (reference sequence). The J segment lost 1 base and the V segment lost 0 bases, leaving 4 bases of the junction unmatched.

The specimen comprised peripheral blood, sampled in a trial of Ad26.COV2.S vaccine versus placebo. The TCR sequence derives from a person aged 18-65 years who received the Ad26.COV2.S COVID-19 vaccine or a placebo. This chain uses TRBV27 with TRBJ2-2, with TRBD2 matching over 11 bases. CDR3 amino acids: CASSLSGLAGGNTGELFF. The CDR3, as DNA: TGTGCCAGCAGTTTATCAGGGCTAGCGGGGGGGAACACCGGGGAGCTGTTTTTT.